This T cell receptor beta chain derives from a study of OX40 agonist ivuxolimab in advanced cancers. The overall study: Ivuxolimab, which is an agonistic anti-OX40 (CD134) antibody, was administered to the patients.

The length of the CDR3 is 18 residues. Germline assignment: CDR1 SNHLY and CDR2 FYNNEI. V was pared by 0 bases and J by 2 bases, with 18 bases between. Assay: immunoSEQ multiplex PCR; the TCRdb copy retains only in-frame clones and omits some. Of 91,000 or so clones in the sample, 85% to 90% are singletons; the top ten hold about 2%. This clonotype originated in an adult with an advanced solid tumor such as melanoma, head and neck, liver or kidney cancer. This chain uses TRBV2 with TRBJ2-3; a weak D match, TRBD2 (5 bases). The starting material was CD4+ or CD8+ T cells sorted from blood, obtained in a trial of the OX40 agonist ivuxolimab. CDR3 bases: TGTGCCAGCAGTGAAGCGCCTATGTATAGCGCCCACACAGATACGCAGTATTTT. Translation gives CASSEAPMYSAHTDTQYF.